This T cell receptor (beta chain) was profiled in a study of blood T cell repertoires in COVID-19. Clones were sequenced by immunoSEQ multiplex PCR, and TCRdb holds only the in-frame ones, with some missing. Here the sample spans 200,000 or so clones, around 90% being singletons. Germline CDR1 and CDR2: KGHSH and LQKENI. The junction had 6 bases not matched to a gene; V was cut back by 4 bases and J by 4 bases. The CDR3 totals 15 residues. The clonotype originates from a man aged 55-75 years with acute or convalescent COVID-19. The sequencing input was peripheral blood. The J gene is TRBJ1-4, the V gene TRBV18; the match to TRBD1 covers 7 bases. The CDR3 reads CASSRTTGINEKLFF. As DNA, the CDR3 is TGTGCCAGCTCACGAACGACAGGGATTAATGAAAAACTGTTTTTT.